The clone carrying this TCR beta chain came up a few times. Antigen specificity is unknown. This PCR relied on a set of 60 Vbeta primers and 13 Jbeta primers. Method: immunoSEQ multiplex PCR; TCRdb's copy keeps in-frame clones and lacks some. The table records roughly 100,000 clones, around 60% of them present only once. The data originate from a study of cytomegalovirus exposure and HLA in healthy donors. The study did not record CMV serostatus for this donor. Germline-derived CDR1 and CDR2 are SNHLY and FYNNEI. V lost 3 bases, J lost 5 bases, and 10 bases lay in between. The CDR3 extends over 14 amino acids. Findings and limits, study-wide: For most TCR beta V segments, an earlier analysis put the productive rate at about 87% or about 30% of the time.

The sequencing sample was made of PBMCs. This sequence joins TRBV2 and TRBJ1-4; TRBD1 might be the D (6 bases). This TCR derives from a human donor in good health. The CDR3 protein is CASSELTGNEKLFF. The DNA for the CDR3 is TGTGCCAGCAGTGAGCTGACAGGAAATGAAAAACTGTTTTTT.